This TCR beta chain was profiled in a study of T cells after yellow fever vaccination. Trimming removed 3 bases from V and 7 bases from J; junction bases left unmatched: 3. CDR1 and CDR2 (germline): SGHRS, YFSETQ. This CDR3 is 13 amino acids long. As TCR cDNA was made by 5'RACE template switching, a universal primer site and UMIs were added. TCRdb re-called the 5' RACE reads through MiXCR, storing one row per CDR3 protein. The data hold about 500,000 distinct CDR3 sequences, with about a sixth observed a single time. Study-level points and caveats: A weaker secondary response peaked on day 5, the primary on day 15. Post-booster repertoires again held most primary-vaccination clones (around 95% CD4, roughly 88% CD8).

A word on this clonotype: Its antigen is unidentified.

The sequencing used PBMCs, collected around 5 days after the first yellow fever vaccination. The source is a young man who received the YFV17D yellow fever vaccine. The V and J genes are TRBV5-1 and TRBJ2-2; 7 bases align to TRBD1. The CDR3: CASSSTGHGELFF. The DNA for the CDR3 is TGCGCCAGCAGCTCGACAGGGCACGGGGAGCTGTTTTTT.